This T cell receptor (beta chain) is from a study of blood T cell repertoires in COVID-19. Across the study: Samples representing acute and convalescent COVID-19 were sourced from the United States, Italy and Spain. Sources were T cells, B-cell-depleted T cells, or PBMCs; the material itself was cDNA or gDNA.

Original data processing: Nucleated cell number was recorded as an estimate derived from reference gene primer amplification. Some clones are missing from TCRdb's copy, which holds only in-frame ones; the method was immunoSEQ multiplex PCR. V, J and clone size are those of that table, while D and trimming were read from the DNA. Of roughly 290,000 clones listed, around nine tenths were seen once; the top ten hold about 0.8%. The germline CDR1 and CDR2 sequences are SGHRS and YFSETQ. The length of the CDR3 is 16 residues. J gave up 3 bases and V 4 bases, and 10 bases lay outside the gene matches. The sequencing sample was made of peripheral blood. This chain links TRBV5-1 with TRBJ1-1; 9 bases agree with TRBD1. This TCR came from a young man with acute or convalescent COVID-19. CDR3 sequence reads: CASSARDRELDTEAFF. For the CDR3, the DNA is TGCGCCAGCAGCGCCCGGGACAGGGAATTGGACACTGAAGCTTTCTTT. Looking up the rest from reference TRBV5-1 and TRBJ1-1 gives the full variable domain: KAGVTQTPRYLIKTRGQQVTLSCSPISGHRSVSWYQQTPGQGLQFLFEYFSETQRNKGNFPGRFSGRQFSNSRSEMNVSTLELGDSALYLCASSARDRELDTEAFFGQGTRLTVV.